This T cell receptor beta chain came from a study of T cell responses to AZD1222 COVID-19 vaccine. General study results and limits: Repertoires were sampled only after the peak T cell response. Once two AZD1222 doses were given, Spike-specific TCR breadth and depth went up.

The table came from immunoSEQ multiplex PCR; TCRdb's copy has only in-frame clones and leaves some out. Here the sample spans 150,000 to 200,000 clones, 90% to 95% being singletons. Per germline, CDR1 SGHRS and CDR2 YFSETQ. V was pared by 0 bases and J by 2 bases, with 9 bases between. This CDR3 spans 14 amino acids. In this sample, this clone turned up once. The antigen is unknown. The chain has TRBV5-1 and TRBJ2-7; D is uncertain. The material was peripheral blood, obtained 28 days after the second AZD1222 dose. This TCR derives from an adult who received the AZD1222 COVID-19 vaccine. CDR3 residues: CASSLVSLPYEQYF. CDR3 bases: TGCGCCAGCAGCTTGGTCAGTCTACCCTACGAGCAGTACTTC.